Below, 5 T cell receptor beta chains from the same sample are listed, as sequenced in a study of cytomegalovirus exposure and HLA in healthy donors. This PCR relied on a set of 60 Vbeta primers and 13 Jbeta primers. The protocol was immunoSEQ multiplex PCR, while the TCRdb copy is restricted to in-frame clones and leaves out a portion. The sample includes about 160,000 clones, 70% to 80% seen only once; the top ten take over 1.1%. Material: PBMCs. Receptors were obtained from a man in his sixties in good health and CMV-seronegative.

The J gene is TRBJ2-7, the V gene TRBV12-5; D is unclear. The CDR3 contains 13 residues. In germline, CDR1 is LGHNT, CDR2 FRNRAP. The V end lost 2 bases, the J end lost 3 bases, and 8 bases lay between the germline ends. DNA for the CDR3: TGTGCTAGTGGTTTGCCCCGCGTCTACGAGCAGTACTTC. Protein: CASGLPRVYEQYF.

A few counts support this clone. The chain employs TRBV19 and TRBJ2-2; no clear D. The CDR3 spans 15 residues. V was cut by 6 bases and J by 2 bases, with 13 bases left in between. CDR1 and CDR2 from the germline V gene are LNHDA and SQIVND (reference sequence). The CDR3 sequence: CASSTYRHNTGELFF. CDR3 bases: TGTGCCAGTAGCACATATCGACATAACACCGGGGAGCTGTTTTTT.

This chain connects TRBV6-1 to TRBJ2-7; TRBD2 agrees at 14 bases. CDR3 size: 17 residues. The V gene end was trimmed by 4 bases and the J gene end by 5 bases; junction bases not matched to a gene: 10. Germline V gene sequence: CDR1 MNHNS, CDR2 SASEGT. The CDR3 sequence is CASSGDRPGLAGDEQYF. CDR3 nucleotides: TGTGCCAGCAGTGGGGACAGACCGGGACTAGCGGGAGACGAGCAGTACTTC.

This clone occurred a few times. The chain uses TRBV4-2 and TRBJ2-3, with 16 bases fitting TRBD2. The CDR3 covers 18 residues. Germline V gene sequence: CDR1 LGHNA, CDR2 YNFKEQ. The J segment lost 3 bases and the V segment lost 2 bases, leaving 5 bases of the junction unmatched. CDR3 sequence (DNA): TGTGCCAGCAGCCAAAGAGGGACTAGCGGGGGGGGGACAGATACGCAGTATTTT. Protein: CASSQRGTSGGGTDTQYF.

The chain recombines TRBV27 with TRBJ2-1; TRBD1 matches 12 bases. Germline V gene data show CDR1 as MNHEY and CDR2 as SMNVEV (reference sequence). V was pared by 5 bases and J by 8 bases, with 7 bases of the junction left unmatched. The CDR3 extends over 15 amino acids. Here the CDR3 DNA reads TGTGCCAGCAGTCCTGGGACAGGGGGCTGGGATGAGCAGTTCTTC. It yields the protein CASSPGTGGWDEQFF.